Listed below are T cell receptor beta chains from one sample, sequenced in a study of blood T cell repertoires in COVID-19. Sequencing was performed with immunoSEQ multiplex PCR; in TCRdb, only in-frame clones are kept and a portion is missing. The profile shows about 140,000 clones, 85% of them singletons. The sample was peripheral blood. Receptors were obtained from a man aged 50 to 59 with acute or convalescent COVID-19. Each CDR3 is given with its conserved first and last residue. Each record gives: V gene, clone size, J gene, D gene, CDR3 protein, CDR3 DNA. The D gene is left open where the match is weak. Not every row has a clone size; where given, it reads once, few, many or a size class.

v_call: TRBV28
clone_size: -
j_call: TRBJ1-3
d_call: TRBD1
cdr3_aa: CASSLHTRTGSSGNTIYF
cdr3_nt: TGTGCCAGCAGTTTACACACTCGGACAGGGAGTAGTGGAAACACCATATATTTT

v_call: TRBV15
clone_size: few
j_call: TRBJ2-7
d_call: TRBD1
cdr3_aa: CATSRDTGGTGRYEQYF
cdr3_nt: TGTGCCACCAGCAGAGATACGGGCGGGACAGGGCGGTACGAGCAGTACTTC

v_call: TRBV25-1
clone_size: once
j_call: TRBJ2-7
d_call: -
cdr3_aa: CASGSGTYEQYF
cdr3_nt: TGTGCCAGCGGGTCCGGGACCTACGAGCAGTACTTC

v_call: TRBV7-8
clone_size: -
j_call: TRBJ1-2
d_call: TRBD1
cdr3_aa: CASSLDRDNYGYTF
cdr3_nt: TGTGCCAGCAGCCTGGACAGGGATAACTATGGCTACACCTTC

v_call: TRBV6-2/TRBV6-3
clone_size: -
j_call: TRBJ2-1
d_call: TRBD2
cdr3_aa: CASSYPDWTSGRADEQFF
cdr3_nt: TGTGCCAGCAGTTACCCGGATTGGACTAGCGGGAGGGCGGATGAGCAGTTCTTC

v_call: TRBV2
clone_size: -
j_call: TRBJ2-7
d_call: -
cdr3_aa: CASSFQGYEQYF
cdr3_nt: TGTGCCAGCAGTTTCCAGGGCTACGAGCAGTACTTC

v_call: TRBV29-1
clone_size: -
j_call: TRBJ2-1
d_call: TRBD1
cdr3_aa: CSVLGDRYNEQFF
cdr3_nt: TGCAGCGTCCTGGGGGACAGATACAATGAGCAGTTCTTC

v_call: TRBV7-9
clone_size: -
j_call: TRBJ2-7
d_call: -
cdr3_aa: CASSNSFSEQYF
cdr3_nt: TGTGCCAGCAGCAACAGTTTTTCCGAGCAGTACTTC

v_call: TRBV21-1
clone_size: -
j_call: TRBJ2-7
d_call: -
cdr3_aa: CASSKGGKEQSAYEQYF
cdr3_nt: TGTGCCAGCAGCAAAGGGGGCAAGGAACAGTCAGCCTACGAGCAGTACTTC

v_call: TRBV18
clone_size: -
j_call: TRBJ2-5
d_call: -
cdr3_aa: CASSPGREVTQYF
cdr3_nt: TGTGCCAGCTCACCGGGCAGGGAGGTGACCCAGTACTTC

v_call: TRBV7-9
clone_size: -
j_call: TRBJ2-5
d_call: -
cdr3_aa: CASSRLDTKETQYF
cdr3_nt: TGTGCCAGCAGCCGACTGGACACCAAAGAGACCCAGTACTTC

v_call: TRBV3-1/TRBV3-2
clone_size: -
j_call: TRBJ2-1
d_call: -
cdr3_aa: CASSQQGYNEQFF
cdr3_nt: TGTGCCAGCAGCCAACAGGGGTACAATGAGCAGTTCTTC

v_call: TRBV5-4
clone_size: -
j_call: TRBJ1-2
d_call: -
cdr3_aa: CASSLGGGGYTF
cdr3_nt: TGTGCCAGCAGCTTGGGAGGGGGAGGCTACACCTTC

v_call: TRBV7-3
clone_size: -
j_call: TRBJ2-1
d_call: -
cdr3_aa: CASSLTGDKYNEQFF
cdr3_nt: TGTGCCTCTTCTCTCACGGGGGATAAATACAATGAGCAGTTCTTC

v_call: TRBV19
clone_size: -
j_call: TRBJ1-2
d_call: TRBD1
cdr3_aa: CASSIDRGMRYGYTF
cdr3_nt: TGTGCCAGTAGTATTGACAGGGGGATGCGTTATGGCTACACCTTC

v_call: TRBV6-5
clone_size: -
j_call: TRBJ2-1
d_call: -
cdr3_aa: CASSYSPGWEQFF
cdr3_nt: TGTGCCAGCAGTTACTCCCCCGGGTGGGAGCAGTTCTTC

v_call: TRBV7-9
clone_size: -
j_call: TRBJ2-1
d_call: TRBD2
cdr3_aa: CASSAGTRSFDEQFF
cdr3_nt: TGTGCCAGCAGCGCCGGGACTAGAAGTTTCGATGAGCAGTTCTTC

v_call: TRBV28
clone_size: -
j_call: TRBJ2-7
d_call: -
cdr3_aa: CASSLMRDGEQYF
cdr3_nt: TGTGCCAGCAGTTTAATGCGTGACGGGGAGCAGTACTTC

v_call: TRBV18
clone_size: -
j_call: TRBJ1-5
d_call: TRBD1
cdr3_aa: CASSLDRESGQPQHF
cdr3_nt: TGTGCCAGCTCGCTCGACAGGGAGTCGGGTCAGCCCCAGCATTTT

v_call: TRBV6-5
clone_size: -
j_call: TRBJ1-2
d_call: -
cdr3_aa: CASSYLGPGYGYTF
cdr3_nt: TGTGCCAGCAGTTACCTGGGTCCAGGGTATGGCTACACCTTC